Listed below are T cell receptor beta chains from one sample, sequenced in a study of blood T cells in healthy people across ages. MiXCR, run by TCRdb on the 5' RACE reads, gives a single entry per CDR3 protein. The sample lists about 800,000 distinct CDR3 sequences, about 42% occurring once. Sample: blood. These receptors were taken from a man older than 75 in good health. CDR3s include the opening cysteine and the closing phenylalanine or tryptophan. Each record gives: J gene, clone size, V gene, D gene, CDR3 protein, CDR3 DNA. D genes are given only for firm matches. Size is omitted from some rows. Given values are once, few, many or a class for expanded clones.

TRBJ2-1 many TRBV14 NA CASSPRQADSYNEQFF TGTGCCAGCAGCCCACGCCAAGCGGACTCCTACAATGAGCAGTTCTTC
TRBJ2-6 few TRBV5-1 NA CASSLGNGPGANVLTF TGCGCCAGCAGCTTGGGTAATGGGCCTGGGGCCAACGTCCTGACTTTC
TRBJ2-1 few TRBV29-1 NA CSGEGLARDEQFF TGCAGCGGCGAAGGTCTAGCAAGGGATGAGCAGTTCTTC
TRBJ1-1 NA TRBV12-3/TRBV12-4 NA CASSFQVGRTEAFF TGTGCCAGCTCTTTCCAGGTCGGGCGGACTGAAGCTTTCTTT
TRBJ2-7 few TRBV7-9 NA CASSHSGDEQYF TGTGCCAGCAGCCATTCGGGAGACGAGCAGTACTTC
TRBJ2-5 NA TRBV7-2 TRBD1 CASSLVPTGTETQYF TGTGCCAGCAGCCTAGTGCCGACAGGGACGGAGACCCAGTACTTC
TRBJ2-7 once TRBV11-1 TRBD1 CASSRTGASDEQYF TGTGCCAGCAGCCGGACAGGGGCATCTGACGAGCAGTACTTC
TRBJ2-7 few TRBV4-3 NA CASSQGGASYEQYF TGCGCCAGCAGCCAAGGGGGTGCAAGCTACGAGCAGTACTTC
TRBJ1-6 NA TRBV20-1 TRBD1 CSARDLGLGRGNSPLHF TGCAGTGCTAGAGATCTGGGGCTGGGCAGGGGGAATTCACCCCTCCACTTT
TRBJ2-1 NA TRBV18 TRBD2 CASSPDRTSGTPLFF TGTGCCAGCTCACCAGATAGGACTAGCGGGACCCCTCTGTTCTTC
TRBJ2-4 many TRBV11-3 NA CASSLDSGVVIQYF TGTGCCAGCAGCTTAGATTCCGGGGTCGTCATTCAGTACTTC
TRBJ2-1 few TRBV13 NA CASSRSGLNEQFF TGTGCCAGCAGCCGGAGTGGGTTGAATGAGCAGTTCTTC
TRBJ2-5 many TRBV7-9 NA CASSLTGQKETQYF TGTGCCAGCAGTTTAACAGGGCAGAAAGAGACCCAGTACTTC
TRBJ2-7 NA TRBV7-3 TRBD2 CASSPASGTMGEQYF TGTGCCAGCAGCCCCGCTAGCGGGACGATGGGTGAGCAGTACTTC
TRBJ2-7 NA TRBV11-3 NA CASSSTNSYEQYF TGTGCCAGCAGCTCGACAAACTCCTACGAGCAGTACTTC
TRBJ1-2 NA TRBV20-1 NA CSASQSGTLRGSNYGYTF TGCAGTGCTAGTCAATCCGGGACTCTAAGAGGGTCTAACTATGGCTACACCTTC
TRBJ2-3 NA TRBV4-1 TRBD2 CASSQAGRGATDTQYF TGCGCCAGCAGCCAAGCCGGGAGGGGGGCAACAGATACGCAGTATTTT
TRBJ1-2 few TRBV13 NA CASSLPLWGNYGYTF TGTGCCAGCAGCTTACCTCTATGGGGTAACTATGGCTACACCTTC
TRBJ1-1 many TRBV11-3 NA CASSPHPRSTEAFF TGTGCCAGCAGCCCTCATCCCCGGAGCACTGAAGCTTTCTTT
TRBJ2-3 many TRBV20-1 NA CSASDRRRLGTDTQYF TGCAGTGCTTCTGACAGGAGGCGATTGGGCACAGATACGCAGTATTTT
TRBJ2-1 few TRBV9 NA CASSVGGSHEQFF TGTGCCAGCAGCGTAGGGGGGAGCCATGAGCAGTTCTTC
TRBJ2-7 few TRBV6-2/TRBV6-3 TRBD2 CASESRLAGSIYEQYF TGTGCCAGCGAATCACGCCTAGCGGGATCCATCTACGAGCAGTACTTC
TRBJ2-1 few TRBV20-1 NA CSARDPWDEQFF TGCAGTGCCAGGGATCCTTGGGATGAGCAGTTCTTC
TRBJ2-1 NA TRBV10-3 TRBD2 CAIRGLADLNEQFF TGTGCCATCAGGGGACTAGCGGACCTCAATGAGCAGTTCTTC
TRBJ2-4 NA TRBV28 TRBD2 CASSSTFSGLRDIQYF TGTGCCAGCAGCTCCACGTTTAGCGGGTTAAGGGACATTCAGTACTTC
TRBJ1-2 NA TRBV14 NA CASSQDGGIYYGYTF TGTGCCAGCAGCCAAGATGGGGGCATCTACTATGGCTACACCTTC
TRBJ1-1 NA TRBV10-3 NA CAISEVSGGGTEAFF TGTGCCATCAGTGAAGTCTCGGGGGGGGGAACTGAAGCTTTCTTT
TRBJ2-5 NA TRBV7-2 TRBD2 CASSLGLAAQETLYF TGTGCCAGCAGCTTGGGACTAGCGGCCCAAGAGACCCTGTACTTC
TRBJ2-3 NA TRBV24-1 NA CATSGYNRDGTDTQYF TGTGCCACCAGTGGTTATAACAGGGACGGCACAGATACGCAGTATTTT
TRBJ2-1 few TRBV30 TRBD2 CAWSVAGAYNEQFF TGTGCCTGGAGTGTAGCGGGGGCCTACAATGAGCAGTTCTTC
TRBJ1-1 NA TRBV29-1 NA CSVAAGWKNTEAFF TGCAGCGTTGCGGCAGGTTGGAAGAACACTGAAGCTTTCTTT
TRBJ2-4 NA TRBV14 TRBD2 CASSLANSGRGGAAKNIQYF TGTGCCAGCAGCCTAGCGAATAGCGGGAGAGGAGGTGCGGCCAAAAACATTCAGTACTTC
TRBJ2-5 few TRBV11-1 NA CASSLALGPGQETQYF TGTGCCAGCAGCTTAGCGCTGGGACCGGGCCAAGAGACCCAGTACTTC
TRBJ2-5 NA TRBV5-1 NA CASSRTGGTYQETQYF TGCGCCAGCAGCCGAACAGGAGGGACGTACCAAGAGACCCAGTACTTC
TRBJ2-3 many TRBV10-3 TRBD1 CAILDPGQGEADTQYF TGTGCCATCCTTGATCCGGGACAGGGGGAAGCAGATACGCAGTATTTT
TRBJ2-1 NA TRBV5-1 TRBD2 CASSLGTSGSRDEQFF TGCGCCAGCAGCTTGGGGACTAGCGGGAGTAGGGATGAGCAGTTCTTC
TRBJ2-1 few TRBV24-1 NA CATSDRGSASSYNEQFF TGTGCCACCAGTGACCGAGGGTCTGCCAGCTCCTACAATGAGCAGTTCTTC
TRBJ2-7 NA TRBV7-9 NA CASSFRQNSYEQYF TGTGCCAGCAGCTTTCGACAGAATTCCTACGAGCAGTACTTC
TRBJ2-7 NA TRBV5-1 NA CASSIQMGRNTNEQYF TGCGCCAGCAGCATCCAAATGGGACGGAATACCAACGAGCAGTACTTC
TRBJ2-7 NA TRBV11-2 NA CASSSLGGREIHEQYF TGTGCCAGCAGCTCCCTAGGCGGCAGGGAAATCCACGAGCAGTACTTC
TRBJ1-5 NA TRBV20-1 NA CSARDPVGSGQPQHF TGCAGTGCTAGAGATCCGGTGGGGTCGGGTCAGCCCCAGCATTTT
TRBJ2-2 NA TRBV9 NA CASSAPSRGATGELFF TGTGCCAGCAGCGCTCCAAGTAGGGGAGCCACCGGGGAGCTGTTTTTT
TRBJ2-7 few TRBV6-6 NA CASRDGGTYEQYF TGTGCCAGCAGGGACGGCGGGACCTACGAGCAGTACTTC
TRBJ2-5 NA TRBV6-2/TRBV6-3 NA CASSYGDNRGMNEQYF TGTGCCAGCAGTTACGGGGACAATAGGGGGATGAATGAGCAGTACTTC
TRBJ2-1 NA TRBV10-3 TRBD2 CAINSRTSEYNEQFF TGTGCCATCAATTCCCGGACTAGCGAGTACAATGAGCAGTTCTTC
TRBJ2-5 NA TRBV20-1 TRBD1 CSARRGAGGQETQYF TGCAGTGCTAGACGAGGGGCAGGGGGACAAGAGACCCAGTACTTC
TRBJ2-2 NA TRBV15 NA CATSRAPYTGELFF TGTGCCACCAGCAGAGCCCCATACACCGGGGAGCTGTTTTTT
TRBJ2-2 NA TRBV2 TRBD2 CASSANSGSTGELFF TGTGCCAGCAGCGCCAATAGCGGGAGTACCGGGGAGCTGTTTTTT
TRBJ2-5 NA TRBV6-5 NA CASSGKADEQYF TGTGCCAGCAGTGGTAAAGCGGATGAGCAGTACTTC
TRBJ2-1 many TRBV7-2 NA CASSLGPSHNEQFF TGTGCCAGCAGCTTAGGACCTAGCCACAATGAGCAGTTCTTC
TRBJ1-1 few TRBV27 NA CASSFMGRGESNTEAFF TGTGCCAGCAGTTTTATGGGGAGAGGGGAATCGAACACTGAAGCTTTCTTT
TRBJ2-7 few TRBV28 NA CASSPPRQESYEQYF TGTGCCAGCAGTCCTCCTCGACAGGAATCCTACGAGCAGTACTTC
TRBJ2-5 NA TRBV3-1 NA CASSPPSRKTQYF TGTGCCAGCAGCCCCCCTAGTCGGAAGACCCAGTACTTC
TRBJ2-5 many TRBV6-1 NA CASSELLASETQYF TGTGCCAGCAGTGAACTATTAGCATCAGAGACCCAGTACTTC